These 24 T cell receptor beta chains share one sample of origin, sequenced in a study of control samples from healthy donors and cancer patients. The assay was immunoSEQ multiplex PCR, and TCRdb's table has in-frame clones only and misses some. The data show 100,000 to 150,000 clones, around 92% seen once. Material: PBMCs. The receptors stem from an elderly man with head and neck cancer.

This chain connects TRBV6-5 to TRBJ2-5; D remains ambiguous. Germline CDR1 is MNHEY and CDR2 is SVGAGI. Trimming left V 0 bases short and J 5 bases short, with 13 bases between. The CDR3 spans 15 residues. CDR3 sequence reads: CASSYSHTNRETQYF. CDR3 nucleotide sequence: TGTGCCAGCAGTTACTCCCACACAAATCGCGAGACCCAGTACTTC.

The chain has TRBV5-4 and TRBJ2-7, with a possible D match to TRBD2 (5 bases). Germline V gene lookup returns CDR1 SGHNT and CDR2 YYREEE (reference sequence). The CDR3 covers 13 residues. V gave up 0 bases and J gave up 3 bases, with 7 bases separating them. CDR3 coding DNA: TGTGCCAGCAGCTTGGACGGGAACTACGAGCAGTACTTC. This gives the protein CASSLDGNYEQYF.

This clone was counted a single time. The chain combines TRBV9 with TRBJ2-2; D is unresolved. The CDR3 consists of 13 residues. The germline V and J ends were trimmed by 0 bases and 4 bases, with 4 bases remaining between them. The germline V gene encodes CDR1 SGDLS and CDR2 YYNGEE. The CDR3 DNA is TGTGCCAGCAGCGTAGCTGGCACCGGGGAGCTGTTTTTT. Protein: CASSVAGTGELFF. Drawing the rest from reference TRBV9 and TRBJ2-2, the complete variable domain is DSGVTQTPKHLITATGQRVTLRCSPRSGDLSVYWYQQSLDQGLQFLIQYYNGEERAKGNILERFSAQQFPDLHSELNLSSLELGDSALYFCASSVAGTGELFFGEGSRLTVL.

J is TRBJ1-5 and V is TRBV9; TRBD1 is a possible D gene (6 bases). V dropped 4 bases and J dropped 7 bases, with 12 bases sitting between them. The CDR3 runs 13 residues. The germline gives CDR1 SGDLS, CDR2 YYNGEE. In DNA, the CDR3 is TGTGCCAGCAGCAGTTCACAGGGACAGCCCCAGCATTTT. Its translation: CASSSSQGQPQHF.

CDR3 loop: CASSNGVSGNQPQHF. The DNA of the CDR3 is TGTGCCAGCAGCAATGGGGTCTCCGGCAATCAGCCCCAGCATTTT. This sequence joins TRBV5-5 and TRBJ1-5, with D uncertain. Germline CDR1 is SGHKS and CDR2 is YYEKEE (reference sequence). The CDR3 is made up of 15 amino acids. The germline V and J ends were trimmed by 4 bases and 2 bases, with 13 bases remaining between them.

This clone appeared once. The gene calls are TRBV21-1 and TRBJ1-1; TRBD1 is taken as the D call from the table, unchecked against the DNA. TRBV21-1 is termed a pseudogene. The CDR3 extends over 14 amino acids. Written as DNA, the CDR3 is TGTGCCAGCAGCACCAAGTCAGAGAACACTGAAGCTTTCTTT. Translated: CASSTKSENTEAFF.

Concerning this clone: The sample contains more than one DNA sequence encoding this CDR3. The CDR3 nucleotides read TGTGCCAGTAGTATTTGGGTGGGAAGTTCAGATACGCAGTATTTT. This codes for CASSIWVGSSDTQYF. The chain combines TRBV19 with TRBJ2-3, with D unclear. The V and J ends lost 3 bases and 4 bases respectively, with 14 bases between them. The CDR3 contains 15 residues. Germline V gives CDR1 LNHDA, CDR2 SQIVND (reference sequence).

As concerns this clone: Other nucleotide sequences in the sample specify the same CDR3. V gene TRBV5-1 combines with J gene TRBJ2-3, with 7 nucleotides matching TRBD1. The germline CDR1 and CDR2 sequences are SGHRS and YFSETQ. Losses at the gene ends were 2 bases for V and 1 base for J; bases not matched to a gene: 4. The CDR3 length is 15 residues. CDR3 loop: CASSFAGGGTDTQYF. CDR3 nucleotides: TGCGCCAGCAGCTTCGCAGGGGGAGGCACAGATACGCAGTATTTT.

The chain combines TRBV6-5 with TRBJ2-3, with D perhaps assigned TRBD1 or TRBD2 (5 bases each). The length of the CDR3 is 16 residues. Trimming shortened V by 0 bases and J by 0 bases, and 10 bases separated the two germline ends. Looked up from germline, CDR1 is MNHEY and CDR2 is SVGAGI. This CDR3 is CASSYSGVPSTDTQYF. CDR3 DNA: TGTGCCAGCAGTTACTCGGGGGTCCCTAGCACAGATACGCAGTATTTT.

The gene calls are TRBV19 and TRBJ1-1, with a tentative D call TRBD1 (6 bases). This CDR3 region has 13 residues. Germline V CDR1 and CDR2: LNHDA, SQIVND (reference sequence). With 5 bases removed from V and 4 bases from J, the gap between germline ends came to 11 bases. DNA for the CDR3: TGTGCCAGTAGTTGGGGGGCGCCCACTGAAGCTTTCTTT. The encoded protein is CASSWGAPTEAFF. Filled out from reference TRBV19 and TRBJ1-1, the complete variable domain reads DGGITQSPKYLFRKEGQNVTLSCEQNLNHDAMYWYRQDPGQGLRLIYYSQIVNDFQKGDIAEGYSVSREKKESFPLTVTSAQKNPTAFYLCASSWGAPTEAFFGQGTRLTVV.

V gene TRBV19 combines with J gene TRBJ2-3; the D is unclear. Trimming cost V 1 base and J 11 bases, with 10 bases left between them. CDR3 length: 12 amino acids. Germline V lookup: CDR1 LNHDA, CDR2 SQIVND (reference sequence). The CDR3 loop reads CASSIGVGKQYF. In DNA form, the CDR3 reads TGTGCCAGTAGTATAGGAGTTGGGAAGCAGTATTTT.

This chain connects TRBV5-4 to TRBJ1-1; TRBD1 matches at 7 bases. The CDR3 runs to 14 residues. The germline CDR1 and CDR2 sequences are SGHNT and YYREEE (reference sequence). V shed 1 base, J shed 1 base, and the junction held 1 base outside the gene matches. CDR3 nucleotides: TGTGCCAGCAGCTTGACAGGGGCGAACACTGAAGCTTTCTTT. Translating gives CASSLTGANTEAFF.

In this sample, this clone turned up once. This chain connects TRBV7-8 to TRBJ2-7; 11 bases are a match to TRBD2. This CDR3 has 13 residues. V lost 10 bases and J lost 5; bases outside the gene matches: 7. From germline, CDR1 is SGHVS and CDR2 FQNEAQ. CDR3 region: CATRLAGSDEQYF. The CDR3 nucleotides are TGTGCCACTAGACTAGCGGGATCGGACGAGCAGTACTTC.

V usage is TRBV30 and J usage is TRBJ2-7; 9 positions match TRBD1. CDR1 GTSNPN and CDR2 SVGIG come from the germline V gene (reference sequence). The CDR3 extends over 14 amino acids. V dropped 2 bases and J dropped 4; count of bases not matched to a gene: 6. The chain's CDR3 is CAWSLGQGLYEQYF. CDR3 DNA sequence: TGTGCCTGGAGTTTGGGACAGGGTCTTTACGAGCAGTACTTC.

The V and J genes are TRBV23-1 and TRBJ2-1; D is unresolved. TRBV23-1 carries the ORF label, with uncertain function. The CDR3 consists of 11 residues. Trimming pared 7 bases from V and 9 bases from J, leaving 10 bases between. CDR3 protein: CASTITVEQFF. DNA of the CDR3: TGCGCCAGCACCATTACGGTTGAGCAGTTCTTC.

The V and J genes are TRBV27 and TRBJ2-2; TRBD2 agrees at 7 bases. CDR3 size: 14 residues. V gave up 2 bases and J gave up 7 bases; unmatched junction bases: 4. CDR1 MNHEY and CDR2 SMNVEV come from the germline V gene (reference sequence). The DNA of the CDR3 is TGTGCCAGCAGTTTAGCGGGAGTGGGCGGGGAGCTGTTTTTT. This codes for CASSLAGVGGELFF.

This clone was seen just once. The V and J genes are TRBV5-8 and TRBJ2-3, with D perhaps matching TRBD2 (6 bases). CDR3 length: 15 residues. CDR1 is SGHTS, CDR2 YDEGEE, per germline. V lost 0 bases and J lost 4, with 12 bases in between. DNA for the CDR3: TGTGCCAGCAGCTTGGCGCCCCGACTAGCAGATACGCAGTATTTT. Protein sequence: CASSLAPRLADTQYF.

This clone was found once. Other DNA sequences from this sample encode an identical CDR3 as well. This sequence joins TRBV4-3 and TRBJ2-2; the match to TRBD2 covers 10 bases. The length of the CDR3 is 15 residues. V shed 6 bases, J shed 1 base, and the junction held 2 bases outside the gene matches. Germline-derived CDR1 and CDR2 are LGHNA and YSLEER. CDR3 bases: TGCGCCAGCAGTCGGACTAGCGGGAACACCGGGGAGCTGTTTTTT. Its translation: CASSRTSGNTGELFF.

The rearrangement uses TRBV6-4 and TRBJ1-2; D is ambiguous. Trimming took 1 base from V and 8 from J, leaving 14 bases between them. Germline V lookup: CDR1 MRHNA, CDR2 SNTAGT. The CDR3 loop spans 14 amino acids. In nucleotides, the CDR3 is TGTGCCAGCAGTGACTTTTTTTCCCCCCAAGGCTACACCTTC. It specifies CASSDFFSPQGYTF.

V is TRBV10-2 and J is TRBJ2-3; TRBD2 aligns across 8 bases. In germline, CDR1 is WSHSY, CDR2 SAAADI. This CDR3 is 16 amino acids long. J was trimmed by 5 bases and V by 3 bases; bases with no gene match: 10. The CDR3 region is CASSDTGGRLVDTQYF. The DNA for the CDR3 is TGCGCCAGCAGTGATACGGGGGGGCGGTTGGTAGATACGCAGTATTTT.

V and J are TRBV5-5 and TRBJ2-5; a possible D gene is TRBD1 (6 bases). This CDR3 contains 15 residues. Trimming took 4 bases from V and 2 from J, leaving 15 bases between them. Germline V gene lookup returns CDR1 SGHKS and CDR2 YYEKEE (reference sequence). The CDR3 coding sequence is TGTGCCAGCAGCATCTGGGGTGGACAGCAAGAGACCCAGTACTTC. It translates to CASSIWGGQQETQYF.

A single count supports this clone. The chain couples TRBV24-1 to TRBJ2-2, with 7 bases fitting TRBD2. CDR3 length: 15 amino acids. The junction had 6 bases not matched to a gene; V was cut back by 4 bases and J by 5 bases. Germline CDR1 KGHDR, CDR2 SFDVKD. This chain's CDR3 is CATSDPTSATGELFF. The CDR3 region has the DNA TGTGCCACCAGTGACCCTACTAGCGCGACCGGGGAGCTGTTTTTT.

This sequence joins TRBV5-8 and TRBJ2-5; D gene uncertain. Per the germline V gene, CDR1 is SGHTS and CDR2 is YDEGEE. The CDR3 totals 13 residues. Trimming took off 2 bases at V and 5 bases at J, with 10 bases between the two ends. CDR3 sequence reads: CASSLGLTETQYF. CDR3 in DNA: TGTGCCAGCAGCTTAGGGCTAACGGAGACCCAGTACTTC.

In its sample, this clone was seen once. This chain connects TRBV28 to TRBJ2-2; D not resolved. V lost 2 bases and J lost 1, with 8 bases in between. Germline V gene data show CDR1 as MDHEN and CDR2 as SYDVKM. The CDR3 runs to 15 residues. The chain's CDR3 is CASSLPTGNTGELFF. Written as DNA, the CDR3 is TGTGCCAGCAGTTTACCAACTGGGAACACCGGGGAGCTGTTTTTT.